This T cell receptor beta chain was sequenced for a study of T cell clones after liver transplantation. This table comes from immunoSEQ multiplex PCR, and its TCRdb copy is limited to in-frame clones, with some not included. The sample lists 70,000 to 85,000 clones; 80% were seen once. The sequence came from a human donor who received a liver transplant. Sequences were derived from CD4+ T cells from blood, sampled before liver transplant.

The CDR3 spells CASSRTSGSSYNEQFF. The CDR3 DNA sequence: TGTGCCAGTAGTAGGACTAGCGGCAGCTCCTACAATGAGCAGTTCTTC. The genes are TRBV19 and TRBJ2-1; 10 nucleotides agree with TRBD2. V gave up 4 bases and J gave up 0 bases; unmatched junction bases: 3. Germline CDR1 is LNHDA and CDR2 is SQIVND (reference sequence). This CDR3 has 16 amino acids.